This T cell receptor beta chain stems from a study of cytomegalovirus exposure and HLA in healthy donors. PCR involved 60 Vbeta and 13 Jbeta primers. Profiled with immunoSEQ multiplex PCR; TCRdb holds only in-frame clones, not every one. The table has more than 85,000 clones, over 65% seen once. The clonotype comes from a man aged 40-49 years in good health and CMV-seropositive. The sequencing input was PBMCs.

The CDR3 loop is CASRRQGYGYTF. As DNA, the CDR3 is TGTGCCAGCAGGAGACAGGGCTATGGCTACACCTTC. The chain joins TRBV2 to TRBJ1-2; TRBD1 matches at 7 bases. Germline trimming cut 6 bases from V and 4 bases from J; bases unmatched to any gene: 2. Per germline, CDR1 SNHLY and CDR2 FYNNEI. CDR3 length: 12 residues.